This T cell receptor beta chain was recovered during a study of CXCR3 chemokines and chemotherapy response in bladder cancer. V dropped 4 bases and J dropped 2; count of bases not matched to a gene: 5. CDR1 and CDR2 (germline): SGHDT, YYEEEE. This CDR3 is 15 amino acids long. MiXCR, applied by TCRdb to the PCR reads, yields one record per CDR3 protein. This table holds about 8,900 distinct CDR3 sequences, more than 20% found once. The specimen was obtained from a patient whose treatment included neoadjuvant chemotherapy. The chain employs TRBV5-6 and TRBJ2-3; 9 bases agree with TRBD1. This receptor was taken from a human donor with bladder cancer that did not respond to neoadjuvant chemotherapy. CDR3 in amino acids: CASSREQGATDTQYF. CDR3 DNA: TGTGCCAGCAGCCGTGAACAGGGGGCCACAGATACGCAGTATTTT.